Following are 10 T cell receptor beta chains from one sample sequenced in a study of shared clonotypes between healthy human individuals (dated by TCRdb to 2018 to 2020). CD8 naive samples were CD45RO-negative cells positively selected for CCR7, giving a CD45RA+CCR7+ population that excluded TemRA cells. The method was the immunoSEQ multiplex PCR assay. The table was pulled from immuneACCESS by TCRdb, which kept in-frame rearrangements only. Such tables lose some clones; where checked, under half of the loss comes from unresolved V genes, and the rest has no known cause. The sample has 2 million to 2.5 million clones on record, roughly 94% of them singletons. Around 1.1% of the sample rests with the top ten. Sequenced material: naive CD8+ T cells sorted from blood. The intended sense of this specimen's cell subset or site label: CD45RA+CCR7+. The receptors stem from a man aged 18 to 30 in good health.

V usage is TRBV30 and J usage is TRBJ2-7; TRBD1 matches 9 bases. After removal of 4 bases from V and 4 bases from J, the junction contained 11 bases not matched to a gene. CDR1 is GTSNPN and CDR2 is SVGIG in the germline V gene (reference sequence). The CDR3 has 15 residues. The CDR3 reads CAWNIGDREGYEQYF. As DNA, the CDR3 is TGTGCCTGGAATATAGGGGACAGGGAGGGTTACGAGCAGTACTTC.

The chain has TRBV19 and TRBJ2-7; TRBD2 aligns across 8 bases. Germline assignment: CDR1 LNHDA and CDR2 SQIVND (reference sequence). After removal of 1 base from V and 0 bases from J, the junction contained 5 bases not matched to a gene. CDR3 length: 16 residues. CDR3 sequence: CASSIGRAGDSYEQYF. The CDR3 DNA is TGTGCCAGTAGTATAGGTCGAGCGGGGGACTCCTACGAGCAGTACTTC.

The CDR3 DNA sequence: TGTGCCAGCAAGGTAGTAGGACAGGGTCTACTCAATGAGCAGTTCTTC. Protein: CASKVVGQGLLNEQFF. The chain carries TRBV27 and TRBJ2-1; TRBD1 aligns across 8 bases. The ends lost 7 bases at V and 6 bases at J; junction bases unmatched: 14. The CDR3 is made up of 16 amino acids. Looked up from germline, CDR1 is MNHEY and CDR2 is SMNVEV (reference sequence).

This sequence joins TRBV9 and TRBJ1-6; no firm D call. The CDR3 runs to 13 residues. CDR1 and CDR2 from the germline V gene are SGDLS and YYNGEE. V was shortened by 3 bases and J by 9 bases, with 10 bases between the two germline ends. The CDR3 loop is CASSEWDGSPLHF. CDR3 bases: TGTGCCAGCAGCGAGTGGGATGGTTCACCCCTCCACTTT. Full variable domain (rest looked up from reference TRBV9 and TRBJ1-6): DSGVTQTPKHLITATGQRVTLRCSPRSGDLSVYWYQQSLDQGLQFLIQYYNGEERAKGNILERFSAQQFPDLHSELNLSSLELGDSALYFCASSEWDGSPLHFGNGTRLTVT.

This rearrangement joins TRBV7-9 to TRBJ2-7, with D maybe TRBD1 (6 bases). The V gene's germline CDR1 is SEHNR and CDR2 FQNEAQ (reference sequence). The CDR3 is made up of 14 amino acids. The V end lost 4 bases, the J end lost 4 bases, and 14 bases lay between the germline ends. CDR3 bases: TGTGCCAGCAGCTATACAGGGAGCGGTTACGAGCAGTACTTC. Translating it yields CASSYTGSGYEQYF. Supplemented by reference TRBV7-9 and TRBJ2-7, the full variable domain reads DTGVSQNPRHKITKRGQNVTFRCDPISEHNRLYWYRQTLGQGPEFLTYFQNEAQLEKSRLLSDRFSAERPKGSFSTLEIQRTEQGDSAMYLCASSYTGSGYEQYFGPGTRLTVT.

This chain uses TRBV11-2 with TRBJ2-3, with D hard to call. Germline V lookup: CDR1 SGHAT, CDR2 FQNNGV. The length of the CDR3 is 14 residues. V shed 1 base and J shed 5 bases, with 10 bases lying between them. This chain's CDR3 is CASSLANWGDTQYF. DNA of the CDR3: TGTGCCAGCAGCTTAGCGAATTGGGGAGATACGCAGTATTTT.

The V call is TRBV5-1, the J call TRBJ2-3, with TRBD1 matching over 12 bases. The CDR3 sequence is 15 residues long. Germline CDR1 and CDR2: SGHRS and YFSETQ. V lost 4 bases to trimming and J lost 6 bases; unmatched junction nucleotides: 6. The CDR3: CASSDGTGGADTQYF. CDR3 nucleotides: TGCGCCAGCAGCGATGGGACAGGGGGCGCGGATACGCAGTATTTT.

V usage is TRBV27 and J usage is TRBJ1-2, with TRBD1 as a possible D gene (5 bases). The CDR3 is 15 residues long. Trimming pared 2 bases from V and 4 bases from J, leaving 14 bases between. Germline-derived CDR1 and CDR2 are MNHEY and SMNVEV (reference sequence). The CDR3 DNA sequence: TGTGCCAGCAGTTTACTCAGCGGGGGGGGCTATGGCTACACCTTC. Translated: CASSLLSGGGYGYTF.

As for this clone: Other nucleotide sequences in the sample specify the same CDR3. CDR3 residues: CASSFDSYNEQFF. In DNA, the CDR3 is TGTGCCAGCAGCTTCGACAGCTACAATGAGCAGTTCTTC. This chain uses TRBV7-8 with TRBJ2-1, with D possibly matching TRBD1 (5 bases). The CDR3 loop spans 13 amino acids. CDR1 is SGHVS, CDR2 FQNEAQ, per germline. V gave up 3 bases and J gave up 3 bases, with 6 bases separating them.

V gene TRBV28 combines with J gene TRBJ2-2; 9 bases are a match to TRBD2. The J segment lost 3 bases and the V segment lost 4 bases, leaving 6 bases of the junction unmatched. From germline, CDR1 is MDHEN and CDR2 SYDVKM. This CDR3 region has 16 residues. The DNA of the CDR3 is TGTGCCAGCAGTTCCCCGGGCGGGGGGGACACCGGGGAGCTGTTTTTT. Residues: CASSSPGGGDTGELFF.